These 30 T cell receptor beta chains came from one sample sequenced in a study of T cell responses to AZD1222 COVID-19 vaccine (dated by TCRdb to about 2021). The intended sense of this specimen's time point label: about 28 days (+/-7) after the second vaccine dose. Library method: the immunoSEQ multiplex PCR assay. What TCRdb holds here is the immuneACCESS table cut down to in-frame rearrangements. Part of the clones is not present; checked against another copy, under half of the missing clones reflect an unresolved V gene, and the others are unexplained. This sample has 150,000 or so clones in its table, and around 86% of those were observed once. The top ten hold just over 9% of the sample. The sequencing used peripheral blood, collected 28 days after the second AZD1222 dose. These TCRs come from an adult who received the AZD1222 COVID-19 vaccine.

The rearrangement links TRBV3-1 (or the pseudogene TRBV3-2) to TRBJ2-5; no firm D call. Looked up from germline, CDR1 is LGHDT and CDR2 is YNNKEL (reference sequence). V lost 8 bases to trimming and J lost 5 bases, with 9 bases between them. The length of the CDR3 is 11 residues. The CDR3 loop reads CASAFSETQYF. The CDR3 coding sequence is TGTGCCAGCGCCTTCTCGGAGACCCAGTACTTC.

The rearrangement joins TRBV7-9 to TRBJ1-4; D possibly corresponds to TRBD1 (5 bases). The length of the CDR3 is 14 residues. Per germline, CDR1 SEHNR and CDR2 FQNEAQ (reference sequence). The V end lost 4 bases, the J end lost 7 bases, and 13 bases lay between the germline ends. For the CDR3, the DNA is TGTGCCAGCAGCTCCGTTGGGACGGGTGAAAAACTGTTTTTT. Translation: CASSSVGTGEKLFF.

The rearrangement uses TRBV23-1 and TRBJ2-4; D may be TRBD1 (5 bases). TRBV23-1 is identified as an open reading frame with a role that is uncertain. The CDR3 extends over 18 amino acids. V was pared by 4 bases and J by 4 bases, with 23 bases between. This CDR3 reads CASSRKPRAGLKKNIQYF. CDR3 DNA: TGCGCCAGCAGTCGCAAACCTCGGGCAGGGTTGAAAAAAAACATTCAGTACTTC.

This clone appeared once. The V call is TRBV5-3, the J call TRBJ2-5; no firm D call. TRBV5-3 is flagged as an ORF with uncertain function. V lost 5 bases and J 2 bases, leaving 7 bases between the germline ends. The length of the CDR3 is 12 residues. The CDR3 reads CARSRFQETQYF. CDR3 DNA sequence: TGTGCCAGAAGTCGATTTCAAGAGACCCAGTACTTC.

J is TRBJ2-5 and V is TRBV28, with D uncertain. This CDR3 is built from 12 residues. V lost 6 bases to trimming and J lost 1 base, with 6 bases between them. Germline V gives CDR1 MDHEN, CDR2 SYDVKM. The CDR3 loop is CASRAVQETQYF. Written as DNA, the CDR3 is TGTGCCAGCAGGGCAGTCCAAGAGACCCAGTACTTC.

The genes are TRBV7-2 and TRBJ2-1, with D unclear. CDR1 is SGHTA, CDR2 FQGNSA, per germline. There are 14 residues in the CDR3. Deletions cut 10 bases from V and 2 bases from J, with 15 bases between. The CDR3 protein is CATLSRQAYNEQFF. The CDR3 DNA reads TGTGCCACCCTGTCTAGGCAGGCCTACAATGAGCAGTTCTTC.

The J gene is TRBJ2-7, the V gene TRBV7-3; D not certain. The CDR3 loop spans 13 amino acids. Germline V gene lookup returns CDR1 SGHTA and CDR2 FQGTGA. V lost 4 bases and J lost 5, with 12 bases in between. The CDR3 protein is CASSSDPTNEQYF. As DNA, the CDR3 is TGTGCCAGCAGCTCCGACCCAACCAACGAGCAGTACTTC.

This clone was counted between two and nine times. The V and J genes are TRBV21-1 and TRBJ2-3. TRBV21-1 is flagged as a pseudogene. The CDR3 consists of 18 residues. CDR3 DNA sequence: TGTGCCAGCCGCGATACGGGCATCGTAAGGAAGAACACAGATACGCAGTATTTT. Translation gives CASRDTGIVRKNTDTQYF.

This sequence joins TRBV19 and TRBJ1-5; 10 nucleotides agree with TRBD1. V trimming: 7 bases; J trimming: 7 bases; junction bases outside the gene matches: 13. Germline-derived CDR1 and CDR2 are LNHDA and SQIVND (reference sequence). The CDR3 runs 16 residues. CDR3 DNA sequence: TGTGCCAGTACTTTCCTTGACAGGGGGCAGGGGCAGCCCCAGCATTTT. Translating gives CASTFLDRGQGQPQHF.

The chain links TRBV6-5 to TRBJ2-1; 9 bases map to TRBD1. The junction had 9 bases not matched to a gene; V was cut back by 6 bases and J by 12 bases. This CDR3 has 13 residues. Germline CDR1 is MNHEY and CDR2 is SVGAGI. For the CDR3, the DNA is TGTGCCAGCAGGGGCGAACAGGGGGCGCGGCAGTTCTTC. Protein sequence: CASRGEQGARQFF.

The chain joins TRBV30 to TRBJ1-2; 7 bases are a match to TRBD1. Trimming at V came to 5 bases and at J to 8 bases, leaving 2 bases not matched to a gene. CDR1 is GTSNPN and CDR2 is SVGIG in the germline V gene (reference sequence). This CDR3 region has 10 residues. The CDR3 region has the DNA TGTGCCTGGGGGACAGTCGGCTACACCTTC. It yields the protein CAWGTVGYTF.

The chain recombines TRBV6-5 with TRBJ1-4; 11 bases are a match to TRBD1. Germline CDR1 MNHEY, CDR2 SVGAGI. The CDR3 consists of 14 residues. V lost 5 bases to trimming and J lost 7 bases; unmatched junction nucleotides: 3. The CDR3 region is CASSQGQGGEKLFF. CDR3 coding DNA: TGTGCCAGCAGTCAGGGACAGGGGGGTGAAAAACTGTTTTTT.

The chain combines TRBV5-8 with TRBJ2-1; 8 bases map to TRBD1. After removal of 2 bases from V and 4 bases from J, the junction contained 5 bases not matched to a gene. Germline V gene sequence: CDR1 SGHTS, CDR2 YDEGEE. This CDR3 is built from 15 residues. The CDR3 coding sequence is TGTGCCAGCAGCTTAGGCGGACAGGGATACAATGAGCAGTTCTTC. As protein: CASSLGGQGYNEQFF.

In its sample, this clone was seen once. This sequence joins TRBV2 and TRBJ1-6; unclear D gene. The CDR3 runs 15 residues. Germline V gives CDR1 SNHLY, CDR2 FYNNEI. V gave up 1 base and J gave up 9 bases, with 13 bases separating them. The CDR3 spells CASSEVWGGGSPLHF. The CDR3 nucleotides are TGTGCCAGCAGTGAAGTGTGGGGAGGAGGTTCACCCCTCCACTTT.

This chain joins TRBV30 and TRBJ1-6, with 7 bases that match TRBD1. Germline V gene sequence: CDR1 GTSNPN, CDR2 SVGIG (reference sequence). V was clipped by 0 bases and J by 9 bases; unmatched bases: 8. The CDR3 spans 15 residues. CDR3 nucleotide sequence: TGTGCCTGGAGTGTACTAAGGACAGGCAGTTCACCCCTCCACTTT. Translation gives CAWSVLRTGSSPLHF.

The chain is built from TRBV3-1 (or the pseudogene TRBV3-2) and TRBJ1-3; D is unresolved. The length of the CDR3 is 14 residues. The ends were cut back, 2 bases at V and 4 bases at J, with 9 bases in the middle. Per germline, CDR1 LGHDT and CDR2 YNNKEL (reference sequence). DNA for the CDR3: TGTGCCAGCAGCCAATTGGCAGTAGGAAACACCATATATTTT. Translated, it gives CASSQLAVGNTIYF.

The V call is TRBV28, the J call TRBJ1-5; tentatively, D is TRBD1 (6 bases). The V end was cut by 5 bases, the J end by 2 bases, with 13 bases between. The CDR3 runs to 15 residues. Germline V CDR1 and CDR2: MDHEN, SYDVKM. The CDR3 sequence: CASSTGGLGNQPQHF. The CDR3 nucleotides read TGTGCCAGCAGTACCGGGGGGCTTGGCAATCAGCCCCAGCATTTT.

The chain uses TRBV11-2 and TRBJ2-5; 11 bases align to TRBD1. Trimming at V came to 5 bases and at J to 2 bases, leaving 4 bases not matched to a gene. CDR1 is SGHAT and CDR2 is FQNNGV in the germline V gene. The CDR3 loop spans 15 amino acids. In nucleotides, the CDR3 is TGTGCCAGCAGCAAAGGGACAGGGGGTCAAGAGACCCAGTACTTC. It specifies CASSKGTGGQETQYF.

Written as DNA, the CDR3 is TGTGCCAGCAGCACTCGGGACAGCCACACAGATACGCAGTATTTT. Protein: CASSTRDSHTDTQYF. J is TRBJ2-3 and V is TRBV21-1; the DNA was not used to check the table's D call, TRBD1. TRBV21-1 is described as a pseudogene. This CDR3 contains 15 residues.

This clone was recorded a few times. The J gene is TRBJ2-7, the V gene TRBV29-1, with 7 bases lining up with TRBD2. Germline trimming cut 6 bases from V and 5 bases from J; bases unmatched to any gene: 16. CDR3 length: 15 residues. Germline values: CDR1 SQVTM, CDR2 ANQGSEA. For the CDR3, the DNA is TGCAGCGTCGGCCGGACGGCGGGGGAGAGGAACGAGCAGTACTTC. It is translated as CSVGRTAGERNEQYF.

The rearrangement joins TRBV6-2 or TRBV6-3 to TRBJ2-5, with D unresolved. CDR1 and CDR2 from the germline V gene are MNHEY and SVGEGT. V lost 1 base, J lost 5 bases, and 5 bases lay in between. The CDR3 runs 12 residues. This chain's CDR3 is CASSYWVETQYF. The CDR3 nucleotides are TGTGCCAGCAGTTACTGGGTGGAGACCCAGTACTTC.

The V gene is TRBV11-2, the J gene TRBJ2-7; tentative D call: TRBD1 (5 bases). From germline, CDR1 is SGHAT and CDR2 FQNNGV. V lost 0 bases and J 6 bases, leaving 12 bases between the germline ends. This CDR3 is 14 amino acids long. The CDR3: CASSLDQAGIEQYF. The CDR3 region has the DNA TGTGCCAGCAGCTTAGATCAAGCAGGGATCGAGCAGTACTTC.

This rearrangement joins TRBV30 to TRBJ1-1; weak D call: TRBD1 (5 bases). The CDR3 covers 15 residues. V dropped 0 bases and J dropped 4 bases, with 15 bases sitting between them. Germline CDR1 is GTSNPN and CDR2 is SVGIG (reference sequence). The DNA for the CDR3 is TGTGCCTGGAGTGTATGGGGGGGAGGTAGCACTGAAGCTTTCTTT. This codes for CAWSVWGGGSTEAFF.

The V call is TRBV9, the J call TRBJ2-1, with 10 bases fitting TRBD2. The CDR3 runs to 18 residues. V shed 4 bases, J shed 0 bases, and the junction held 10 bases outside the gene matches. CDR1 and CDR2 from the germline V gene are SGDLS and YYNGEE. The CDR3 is CASSISGRPLGSYNEQFF. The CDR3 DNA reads TGTGCCAGCAGCATTAGCGGGAGGCCCCTCGGCTCCTACAATGAGCAGTTCTTC.

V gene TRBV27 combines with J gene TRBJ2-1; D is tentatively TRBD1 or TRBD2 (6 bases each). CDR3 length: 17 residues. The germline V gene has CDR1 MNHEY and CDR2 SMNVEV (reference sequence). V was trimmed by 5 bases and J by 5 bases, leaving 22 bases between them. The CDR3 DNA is TGTGCCAGCAGTATATTGGGGGGCGCCTCAATTGACAATGAGCAGTTCTTC. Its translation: CASSILGGASIDNEQFF.

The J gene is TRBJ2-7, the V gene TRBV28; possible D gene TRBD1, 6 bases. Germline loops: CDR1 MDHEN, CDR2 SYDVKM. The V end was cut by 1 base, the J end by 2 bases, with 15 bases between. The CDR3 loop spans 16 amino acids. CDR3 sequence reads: CASSLYPQGSTYEQYF. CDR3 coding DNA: TGTGCCAGCAGTTTATACCCACAGGGTAGTACCTACGAGCAGTACTTC.

This chain's CDR3 is CASSQDGPIVGEQYF. CDR3 nucleotides: TGCGCCAGCAGCCAAGATGGGCCTATAGTTGGCGAGCAGTACTTC. V and J are TRBV4-3 and TRBJ2-7; D remains unclear. The V end lost 0 bases, the J end lost 6 bases, and 15 bases lay between the germline ends. CDR1 LGHNA and CDR2 YSLEER come from the germline V gene. The CDR3 contains 15 residues.

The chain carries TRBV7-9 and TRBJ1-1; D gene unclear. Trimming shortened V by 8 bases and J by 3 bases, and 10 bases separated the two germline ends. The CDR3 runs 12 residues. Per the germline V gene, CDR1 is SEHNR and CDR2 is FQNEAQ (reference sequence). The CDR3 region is CASATSYTEAFF. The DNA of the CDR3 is TGTGCCAGCGCCACATCCTACACTGAAGCTTTCTTT.

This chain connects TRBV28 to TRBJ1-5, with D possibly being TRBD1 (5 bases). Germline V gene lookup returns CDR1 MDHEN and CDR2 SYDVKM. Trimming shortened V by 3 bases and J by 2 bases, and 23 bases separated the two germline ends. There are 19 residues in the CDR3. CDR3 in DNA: TGTGCCAGCAGTTTGATTACGCCTACCCTGGGGCTAGGCAATCAGCCCCAGCATTTT. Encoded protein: CASSLITPTLGLGNQPQHF.

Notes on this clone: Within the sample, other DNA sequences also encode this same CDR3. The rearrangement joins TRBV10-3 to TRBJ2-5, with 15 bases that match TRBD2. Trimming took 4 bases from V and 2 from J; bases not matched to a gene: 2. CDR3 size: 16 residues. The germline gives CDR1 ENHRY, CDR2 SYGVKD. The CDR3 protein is CAISGGLAGGQETQYF. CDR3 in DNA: TGTGCCATCAGTGGAGGACTAGCGGGAGGGCAAGAGACCCAGTACTTC.